The present T cell receptor beta chain was sequenced within a study of blood T cells in healthy people across ages. Concerning this clonotype itself: Its cognate antigen is unknown. One junction end does not reproduce the germline sequence, and a read error may be involved.

Sample-barcoded 5' priming and a J-beta primer mix drove a second PCR of about 6 to 12 cycles. Every cDNA molecule carried a tag from a template-switch adaptor bearing 12 random nucleotides. The study obtained at least 2.5 million CDR3-containing paired-end reads from every sample. TCRdb independently ran MiXCR on the 5' RACE reads; one entry per CDR3 protein. This table holds some 290,000 distinct CDR3 sequences, around 30% found once. Study results and limitations: Not knowing donor CMV status may have confounded expanded clonotype changes.

Per germline, CDR1 MNHEY and CDR2 SVGAGI. The CDR3 runs 15 residues. The receptor comes from a woman in her 70s in good health. V and J are TRBV6-5 and TRBJ2-7, with 7 bases fitting TRBD1. Specimen: blood. CDR3 nucleotide sequence: TGTGCCAGTAGTTCCCCCGGGACAGCCTCCTACGAGCAGTACTTC. Translating it yields CASSSPGTASYEQYF.